The present entry profiles one T cell receptor beta chain with its context. This sample is part of a study of blood T cell repertoires in COVID-19. Across the whole study: The study drew acute and convalescent COVID-19 samples from the United States, Italy and Spain. Sample material is recorded as cDNA or gDNA derived from T cells, B-cell-depleted T cells, or PBMCs.

V was shortened by 4 bases and J by 6 bases, with 9 bases between the two germline ends. The CDR3 spans 11 residues. CDR1 and CDR2 (germline): SQVTM, ANQGSEA. Original data processing: Reference gene primer amplification yielded estimated nucleated cell counts. Data came from immunoSEQ multiplex PCR; TCRdb stores just in-frame clones and leaves some out. For V, J and clone size, that table is used; D and trimming come from the DNA. Here the sample spans about 160,000 clones, roughly 90% being singletons. This sequence was found in a man aged 25 to 40 with COVID-19, enrolled during active disease. This chain links TRBV29-1 with TRBJ1-1, with no clear D. Sequenced: peripheral blood. Here the CDR3 DNA reads TGCAGCGTTGGGTCTAATGCTGAAGCTTTCTTT. This encodes CSVGSNAEAFF.